A selection of T cell receptor beta chains follows, all from one sample in a study of CXCR3-negative and CXCR3-positive naive CD8 T cells. TCRdb re-called the 5' RACE reads; one entry per CDR3 protein, DNA not given. The specimen's table records fewer than 95,000 distinct CDR3 sequences. What was sequenced was naive CXCR3- CD8+ T cells from blood. These receptors were obtained from a human donor in good health. Some clones in this sample may be carry-over from other donors' samples. Each CDR3 is given with its conserved first and last residue.

V	J	CDR3
TRBV7-3	TRBJ2-3	CASSLYVASTDTQYF
TRBV5-4	TRBJ1-1	CASSFEDEALF
TRBV6-5	TRBJ2-3	CASSYASGGSTDTQYF
TRBV7-8	TRBJ2-1	CASSLASGNEQFF
TRBV6-1	TRBJ2-1	CASKGEVGLASHEQFF
TRBV9	TRBJ2-1	CASSVQGNEQFF
TRBV13	TRBJ1-1	CASSQKTVNTEAFF
TRBV7-9	TRBJ2-7	CASSPGTSEAPEQYF
TRBV11-2	TRBJ2-7	CASSSWGHEQYF
TRBV13	TRBJ1-5	CASSLRTGSGNQPQHF
TRBV13	TRBJ1-1	CASSSKQGGTEAFF
TRBV29-1	TRBJ2-7	CSVATLGKTYEQYF
TRBV29-1	TRBJ1-1	CSVAQGGQAFF
TRBV4-1	TRBJ1-6	CASSLASTGDSPLHF
TRBV4-1	TRBJ1-1	CASSPFGGDTEAFF
TRBV13	TRBJ1-1	CASSYGTEGLAFF
TRBV7-9	TRBJ2-1	CASSLRDRGNNEQFF
TRBV14	TRBJ2-3	CASSQVQGAPSDTQYF
TRBV20-1	TRBJ2-1	CSARDVAGGDNEQFF
TRBV12-3/TRBV12-4	TRBJ2-4	CASSDPAGEAENIQYF
TRBV28	TRBJ2-2	CASSLSKGELFF
TRBV19	TRBJ2-3	CASSRSGQTDTQYF